This passage covers 28 T cell receptor beta chains from one sample sequenced in a study of cytomegalovirus exposure and HLA in healthy donors (dated 2017 in TCRdb). Libraries were made using the immunoSEQ multiplex PCR assay. The multiplex PCR relied on a mix of 60 forward primers for TCR Vbeta segments and 13 reverse primers for TCR Jbeta segments. TCRdb obtained this table from immuneACCESS and retained in-frame rearrangements with V and J assigned. These tables miss some clones; where compared with another copy, unresolved V genes account for less than half of the shortfall, and the remainder is unexplained. Within this sample are 150,000 to 200,000 clones, with roughly four fifths of them counted one time only. The ten largest clones add up to approximately 1% of the sample. Sequencing was carried out using PBMCs. Source of these receptors: a woman aged 40 to 50 in good health and CMV-seronegative.

The rearrangement uses TRBV28 and TRBJ2-1, with 9 bases matching TRBD2. This CDR3 is 14 amino acids long. CDR1 is MDHEN and CDR2 is SYDVKM in the germline V gene. V lost 7 bases to trimming and J lost 6 bases; unmatched junction nucleotides: 7. The CDR3 sequence is CASTLSGRGNEQFF. The CDR3 coding sequence is TGTGCCAGCACCCTTAGCGGGAGAGGCAATGAGCAGTTCTTC.

The chain uses TRBV25-1 and TRBJ2-1, with a weak D call TRBD2 (7 bases). Germline V CDR1 and CDR2: MGHDK, SYGVNS. The CDR3 has 13 residues. Deletions cut 8 bases from V and 12 bases from J, with 20 bases between. The CDR3 coding sequence is TGTGCCAGCTCTGGGGGGGGCCTTAGAGGGCAGTTCTTC. Protein: CASSGGGLRGQFF.

The chain joins TRBV6-6 to TRBJ1-1, with 7 positions matching TRBD1. V dropped 10 bases and J dropped 5; count of bases not matched to a gene: 10. This CDR3 is 13 amino acids long. Germline assignment: CDR1 MNHNY and CDR2 SVGAGI (reference sequence). The CDR3 bases are TGTGCCATCCCGGGACAGCCTGGGACTGAAGCTTTCTTT. Translation gives CAIPGQPGTEAFF.

V and J are TRBV27 and TRBJ2-7, with a weak D call TRBD2 (5 bases). This CDR3 spans 14 amino acids. From germline, CDR1 is MNHEY and CDR2 SMNVEV (reference sequence). V was trimmed by 3 bases and J by 1 base, leaving 10 bases between them. The CDR3 DNA is TGTGCCAGCAGTTTGTTTAGCGCTTCCTACGAGCAGTACTTC. Translating it yields CASSLFSASYEQYF.

The chain recombines TRBV28 with TRBJ2-7, with a tentative D call TRBD1 (6 bases). The CDR3 is 12 amino acids. Germline V gene data show CDR1 as MDHEN and CDR2 as SYDVKM. Trimming shortened V by 6 bases and J by 9 bases, and 15 bases separated the two germline ends. The CDR3 spells CASRAGADAQYF. The CDR3 DNA reads as TGTGCCAGCAGAGCAGGGGCTGACGCGCAGTACTTC.

This chain joins TRBV18 and TRBJ2-7; D unclear. CDR3 length equals 13 residues. Trimming took 3 bases from V and 2 from J, leaving 8 bases between them. In germline, CDR1 is KGHSH, CDR2 LQKENI. CDR3 bases: TGTGCCAGCTCACCTCCCGAGACCTACGAGCAGTACTTC. As protein: CASSPPETYEQYF.

Here the CDR3 DNA reads TGTGCCAGTACTTATCAGGGCGCAGATACGCAGTATTTT. Translating gives CASTYQGADTQYF. The chain couples TRBV19 to TRBJ2-3; D perhaps matches TRBD1 (5 bases). Germline-derived CDR1 and CDR2 are LNHDA and SQIVND (reference sequence). V was trimmed by 7 bases and J by 4 bases, leaving 12 bases between them. The CDR3 is 13 residues long.

The chain recombines TRBV7-9 with TRBJ2-3; 9 bases line up with TRBD2. This CDR3 region has 14 residues. The germline CDR1 and CDR2 sequences are SEHNR and FQNEAQ (reference sequence). With V trimmed by 6 bases and J by 4 bases, 5 bases remained unmatched. In DNA form, the CDR3 reads TGTGCCAGCAGTCCGGGACTAGCCCCAGATACGCAGTATTTT. Its translation: CASSPGLAPDTQYF.

The rearrangement uses TRBV6-5 and TRBJ1-5, with TRBD1 matching 7 bases. V was pared by 6 bases and J by 0 bases, with 5 bases of the junction left unmatched. The CDR3 has 15 amino acids. The V gene's germline CDR1 is MNHEY and CDR2 SVGAGI. Written as DNA, the CDR3 is TGTGCCAGCAGAAAGGGGGCCTATAGCAATCAGCCCCAGCATTTT. Protein: CASRKGAYSNQPQHF.

The V call is TRBV15, the J call TRBJ2-3; a possible D gene is TRBD1 (6 bases). V gave up 8 bases and J gave up 5 bases, with 14 bases separating them. The CDR3 is 13 residues long. The germline V gene encodes CDR1 LNHNV and CDR2 YYDKDF (reference sequence). CDR3 protein: CATLRKGEDTQYF. The CDR3 DNA reads TGTGCCACCCTCCGTAAGGGGGAAGATACGCAGTATTTT.

The V gene is TRBV6-1, the J gene TRBJ1-4; no clear D gene. The germline V and J ends were trimmed by 2 bases and 0 bases, with 10 bases remaining between them. CDR1 MNHNS and CDR2 SASEGT come from the germline V gene. This CDR3 is built from 16 residues. Written as DNA, the CDR3 is TGTGCCAGCAGTGAACTCACACCTGCAACTAATGAAAAACTGTTTTTT. It translates to CASSELTPATNEKLFF.

This clone was observed a few times. The V call is TRBV11-3, the J call TRBJ1-1; D possibly corresponds to TRBD1 (5 bases). Looked up from germline, CDR1 is SGHNT and CDR2 is YENEEA. The ends were cut back, 5 bases at V and 1 base at J, with 8 bases in the middle. This CDR3 has 13 residues. The CDR3 nucleotides read TGTGCCAGCAGCACTGGGGCGAACACTGAAGCTTTCTTT. Translation: CASSTGANTEAFF. Full variable domain (outside the CDR3, taken from reference TRBV11-3 and TRBJ1-1): EAGVVQSPRYKIIEKKQPVAFWCNPISGHNTLYWYLQNLGQGPELLIRYENEEAVDDSQLPKDRFSAERLKGVDSTLKIQPAELGDSAVYLCASSTGANTEAFFGQGTRLTVV.

This chain links TRBV11-2 with TRBJ2-2; possibly TRBD1 for D (6 bases). CDR1 is SGHAT, CDR2 FQNNGV, per germline. V was clipped by 5 bases and J by 2 bases, with 15 bases between them. The CDR3 is 16 residues long. The CDR3 loop is CASSRVAGANTGELFF. In nucleotides, the CDR3 is TGTGCCAGCAGCCGGGTGGCAGGGGCTAACACCGGGGAGCTGTTTTTT.

The V and J genes are TRBV7-9 and TRBJ2-3, with 9 bases aligning to TRBD1. The germline V gene has CDR1 SEHNR and CDR2 FQNEAQ (reference sequence). The CDR3 runs 15 residues. J gave up 2 bases and V 5 bases, and 5 bases lay outside the gene matches. DNA for the CDR3: TGTGCCAGCAGCACGGGACAGGGACCCACAGATACGCAGTATTTT. The encoded protein is CASSTGQGPTDTQYF.

This chain connects TRBV5-1 to TRBJ1-5; weak D call: TRBD1 (6 bases). The CDR3 consists of 15 residues. CDR1 and CDR2 from the germline V gene are SGHRS and YFSETQ. Trimming cost V 4 bases and J 5 bases, with 16 bases left between them. The CDR3 is CASSPSPDRDQPQHF. CDR3 nucleotides: TGCGCCAGCAGCCCCTCACCGGACAGAGATCAGCCCCAGCATTTT.

J is TRBJ1-4 and V is TRBV7-9; D is uncertain. CDR1 is SEHNR and CDR2 is FQNEAQ in the germline V gene (reference sequence). The CDR3 loop spans 15 amino acids. With 0 bases removed from V and 0 bases from J, the gap between germline ends came to 5 bases. CDR3 sequence reads: CASSLAGPTNEKLFF. The CDR3 coding sequence is TGTGCCAGCAGCTTAGCGGGCCCAACTAATGAAAAACTGTTTTTT. The whole variable domain, remainder taken from reference TRBV7-9 and TRBJ1-4, is DTGVSQNPRHKITKRGQNVTFRCDPISEHNRLYWYRQTLGQGPEFLTYFQNEAQLEKSRLLSDRFSAERPKGSFSTLEIQRTEQGDSAMYLCASSLAGPTNEKLFFGSGTQLSVL.

The V call is TRBV5-4, the J call TRBJ2-7; a weak D match, TRBD1 (5 bases). Germline CDR1 SGHNT, CDR2 YYREEE (reference sequence). The V end lost 0 bases, the J end lost 6 bases, and 16 bases lay between the germline ends. The CDR3 has 15 residues. The CDR3 loop is CASSLGTQGTGEQYF. CDR3 in DNA: TGTGCCAGCAGCTTGGGGACCCAGGGAACGGGCGAGCAGTACTTC.

The chain has TRBV30 and TRBJ2-1, with a weak D call TRBD2 (6 bases). The V end lost 0 bases, the J end lost 8 bases, and 23 bases lay between the germline ends. The germline V gene has CDR1 GTSNPN and CDR2 SVGIG (reference sequence). The CDR3 spans 17 residues. The CDR3 nucleotides read TGTGCCTGGAGTGTAGGGTATTCGTCGACTAGGGCGTATGAGCAGTTCTTC. It specifies CAWSVGYSSTRAYEQFF.

Regarding this clone: The same CDR3 also results from other DNA sequences found in this sample. The V call is TRBV29-1, the J call TRBJ2-7; 11 positions match TRBD1. CDR1 and CDR2 from the germline V gene are SQVTM and ANQGSEA. This CDR3 spans 12 amino acids. The trim removed 6 bases at V and 4 bases at J, leaving 2 bases unmatched. In DNA form, the CDR3 reads TGCAGCGTGGGGGACAGGGGGTACGAGCAGTACTTC. As protein: CSVGDRGYEQYF.

The rearrangement joins TRBV7-8 to TRBJ2-1, with D possibly matching TRBD2 (6 bases). Germline V gives CDR1 SGHVS, CDR2 FQNEAQ. V was trimmed by 5 bases and J by 14 bases, leaving 22 bases between them. The CDR3 sequence is 14 residues long. The CDR3 sequence is CASSPLGSSGEEFF. In nucleotides, the CDR3 is TGTGCCAGCAGCCCCCTTGGGAGTAGCGGAGAGGAGTTCTTC.

This clone was seen only once. V is TRBV19 and J is TRBJ1-1, with a tentative D call TRBD1 (5 bases). The CDR3 consists of 15 residues. Trimming removed 0 bases from V and 1 base from J, with 9 bases in between. CDR1 LNHDA and CDR2 SQIVND come from the germline V gene (reference sequence). The CDR3 nucleotides are TGTGCCAGTAGTATAGATCAAAGGGGGAACACTGAAGCTTTCTTT. Residues: CASSIDQRGNTEAFF.

V usage is TRBV19 and J usage is TRBJ1-2; 11 bases agree with TRBD1. Germline CDR1 LNHDA, CDR2 SQIVND (reference sequence). After removal of 0 bases from V and 6 bases from J, the junction contained 3 bases not matched to a gene. The length of the CDR3 is 15 residues. The CDR3 spells CASSIDPDRGHGYTF. The CDR3 bases are TGTGCCAGTAGTATAGATCCGGACAGGGGGCATGGCTACACCTTC.

The rearrangement links TRBV28 to TRBJ1-5; D gene ambiguous. Trimming removed 3 bases from V and 3 bases from J, with 12 bases in between. This CDR3 contains 15 residues. Per the germline V gene, CDR1 is MDHEN and CDR2 is SYDVKM. As DNA, the CDR3 is TGTGCCAGCAGTTTCGGAGGGAATTACAATCAGCCCCAGCATTTT. Translated, it gives CASSFGGNYNQPQHF. The whole variable domain, remainder taken from reference TRBV28 and TRBJ1-5, is DVKVTQSSRYLVKRTGEKVFLECVQDMDHENMFWYRQDPGLGLRLIYFSYDVKMKEKGDIPEGYSVSREKKERFSLILESASTNQTSMYLCASSFGGNYNQPQHFGDGTRLSIL.

This rearrangement joins TRBV9 to TRBJ1-3, with 8 bases fitting TRBD1. Trimming at V came to 3 bases and at J to 2 bases, leaving 10 bases not matched to a gene. The CDR3 length is 17 residues. Germline-derived CDR1 and CDR2 are SGDLS and YYNGEE. Here the CDR3 reads CASSAISGGVAGNTIYF. The DNA for the CDR3 is TGTGCCAGCAGCGCCATTTCAGGGGGCGTCGCTGGAAACACCATATATTTT.

The gene calls are TRBV5-1 and TRBJ2-5; D possibly corresponds to TRBD1 (6 bases). Trimming shortened V by 2 bases and J by 4 bases, and 12 bases separated the two germline ends. The CDR3 spans 14 residues. Germline values: CDR1 SGHRS, CDR2 YFSETQ. CDR3: CASSFRTVLETQYF. CDR3 sequence (DNA): TGCGCCAGCAGCTTTAGGACAGTGTTAGAGACCCAGTACTTC. Combining the CDR3 with reference TRBV5-1 and TRBJ2-5 gives the whole variable domain KAGVTQTPRYLIKTRGQQVTLSCSPISGHRSVSWYQQTPGQGLQFLFEYFSETQRNKGNFPGRFSGRQFSNSRSEMNVSTLELGDSALYLCASSFRTVLETQYFGPGTRLLVL.

The rearrangement uses TRBV5-6 and TRBJ2-3, with 9 bases fitting TRBD2. The length of the CDR3 is 15 residues. V dropped 4 bases and J dropped 9; count of bases not matched to a gene: 12. Germline CDR1 reads SGHDT; CDR2 reads YYEEEE. DNA for the CDR3: TGTGCCAGCAGCGATGGGACTAGCCTATATGGGACGCAGTATTTT. Its protein is CASSDGTSLYGTQYF. The full variable domain, in which reference TRBV5-6 and TRBJ2-3 provide the parts outside the CDR3, is DAGVTQSPTHLIKTRGQQVTLRCSPKSGHDTVSWYQQALGQGPQFIFQYYEEEERQRGNFPDRFSGHQFPNYSSELNVNALLLGDSALYLCASSDGTSLYGTQYFGPGTRLTVL.

The J gene is TRBJ2-1, the V gene TRBV7-6; the match to TRBD1 covers 11 bases. This CDR3 contains 12 residues. Germline loops: CDR1 SGHVS, CDR2 FNYEAQ. Trimming removed 11 bases from V and 8 bases from J; junction bases left unmatched: 5. The CDR3 nucleotides are TGTGCCGGGGGGACAGGGGGTCATGAGCAGTTCTTC. Translating gives CAGGTGGHEQFF. Full variable domain (outside the CDR3, taken from reference TRBV7-6 and TRBJ2-1): GAGVSQSPRYKVTKRGQDVALRCDPISGHVSLYWYRQALGQGPEFLTYFNYEAQQDKSGLPNDRFSAERPEGSISTLTIQRTEQRDSAMYRCAGGTGGHEQFFGPGTRLTVL.

This sequence joins TRBV11-3 and TRBJ2-3, with 12 bases aligning to TRBD2. V dropped 1 base and J dropped 6; count of bases not matched to a gene: 5. The CDR3 contains 16 residues. The germline V gene has CDR1 SGHNT and CDR2 YENEEA. CDR3 region: CASSLGTTSGSDTQYF. In nucleotides, the CDR3 is TGTGCCAGCAGCTTAGGGACGACTAGCGGGAGCGATACGCAGTATTTT.